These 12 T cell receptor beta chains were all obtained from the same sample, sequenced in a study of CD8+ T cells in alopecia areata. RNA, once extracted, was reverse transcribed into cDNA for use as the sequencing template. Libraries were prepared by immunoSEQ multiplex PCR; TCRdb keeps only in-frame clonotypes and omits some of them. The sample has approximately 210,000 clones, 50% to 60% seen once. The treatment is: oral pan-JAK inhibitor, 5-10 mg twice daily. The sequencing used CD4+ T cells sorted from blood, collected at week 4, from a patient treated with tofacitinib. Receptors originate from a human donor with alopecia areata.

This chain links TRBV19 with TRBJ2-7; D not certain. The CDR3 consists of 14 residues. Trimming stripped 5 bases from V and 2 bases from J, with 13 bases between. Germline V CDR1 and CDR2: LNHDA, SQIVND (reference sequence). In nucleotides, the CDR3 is TGTGCCAGTAGTCCGCGAAACACGGCCTACGAGCAGTACTTC. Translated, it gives CASSPRNTAYEQYF.

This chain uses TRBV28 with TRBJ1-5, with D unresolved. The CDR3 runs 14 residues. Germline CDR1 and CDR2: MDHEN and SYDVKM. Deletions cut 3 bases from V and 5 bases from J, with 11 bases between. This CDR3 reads CASSFPDRYQPQHF. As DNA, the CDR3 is TGTGCCAGCAGTTTCCCCGACCGGTATCAGCCCCAGCATTTT.

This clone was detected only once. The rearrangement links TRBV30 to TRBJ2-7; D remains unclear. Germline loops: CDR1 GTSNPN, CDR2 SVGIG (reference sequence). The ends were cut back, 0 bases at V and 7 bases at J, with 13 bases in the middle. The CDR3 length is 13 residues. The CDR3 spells CAWSVHPGEEQYF. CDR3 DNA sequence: TGTGCCTGGAGTGTACACCCAGGTGAAGAGCAGTACTTC.

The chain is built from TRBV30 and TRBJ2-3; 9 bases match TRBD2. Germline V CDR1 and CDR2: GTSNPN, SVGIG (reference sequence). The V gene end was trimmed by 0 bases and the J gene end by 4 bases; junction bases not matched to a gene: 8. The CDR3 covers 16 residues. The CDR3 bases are TGTGCCTGGAGTGTCCGGGGCGGGGGGGCCCCAGATACGCAGTATTTT. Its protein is CAWSVRGGGAPDTQYF.

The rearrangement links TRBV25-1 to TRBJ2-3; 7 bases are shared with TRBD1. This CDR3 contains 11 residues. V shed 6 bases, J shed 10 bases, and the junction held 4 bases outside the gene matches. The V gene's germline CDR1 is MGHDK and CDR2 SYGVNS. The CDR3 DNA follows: TGTGCCAGCAGCCGACAGGGCCCGCAGTATTTT. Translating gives CASSRQGPQYF.

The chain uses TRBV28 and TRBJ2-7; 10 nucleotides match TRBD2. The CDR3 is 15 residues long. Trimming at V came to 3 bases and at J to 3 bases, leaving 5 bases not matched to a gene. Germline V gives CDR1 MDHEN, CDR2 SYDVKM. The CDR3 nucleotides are TGTGCCAGCAGTTTTCAGCGGGGGGGCTTCTACGAGCAGTACTTC. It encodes CASSFQRGGFYEQYF.

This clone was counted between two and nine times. For the CDR3, the DNA is TGCAGCATGGGCGAGTACCAAGAGACCCAGTACTTC. This codes for CSMGEYQETQYF. This chain joins TRBV29-1 and TRBJ2-5; D gene ambiguous. The CDR3 length is 12 residues. The ends were cut back, 8 bases at V and 0 bases at J, with 10 bases in the middle. Per the germline V gene, CDR1 is SQVTM and CDR2 is ANQGSEA.

The CDR3 spells CATAMGLPSYNEQFF. CDR3 DNA: TGTGCCACCGCCATGGGGTTACCCTCCTACAATGAGCAGTTCTTC. The rearrangement joins TRBV7-8 to TRBJ2-1; no clear D gene. Germline CDR1 is SGHVS and CDR2 is FQNEAQ. With 10 bases removed from V and 0 bases from J, the gap between germline ends came to 16 bases. This CDR3 has 15 residues.

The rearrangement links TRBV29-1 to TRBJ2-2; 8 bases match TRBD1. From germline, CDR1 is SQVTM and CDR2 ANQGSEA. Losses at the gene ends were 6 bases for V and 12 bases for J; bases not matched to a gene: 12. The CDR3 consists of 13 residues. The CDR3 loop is CSVPGTGGDQLFF. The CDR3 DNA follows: TGCAGCGTCCCAGGGACAGGCGGCGACCAGCTGTTTTTT.

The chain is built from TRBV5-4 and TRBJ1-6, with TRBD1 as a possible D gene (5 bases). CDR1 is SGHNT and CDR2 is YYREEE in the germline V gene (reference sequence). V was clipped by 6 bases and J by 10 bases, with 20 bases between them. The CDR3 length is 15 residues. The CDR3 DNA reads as TGTGCCAGCACCCATTCGGGGGTAGCAGGCTCACCCCTCCACTTT. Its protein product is CASTHSGVAGSPLHF. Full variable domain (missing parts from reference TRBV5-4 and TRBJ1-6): ETGVTQSPTHLIKTRGQQVTLRCSSQSGHNTVSWYQQALGQGPQFIFQYYREEENGRGNFPPRFSGLQFPNYSSELNVNALELDDSALYLCASTHSGVAGSPLHFGNGTRLTVT.

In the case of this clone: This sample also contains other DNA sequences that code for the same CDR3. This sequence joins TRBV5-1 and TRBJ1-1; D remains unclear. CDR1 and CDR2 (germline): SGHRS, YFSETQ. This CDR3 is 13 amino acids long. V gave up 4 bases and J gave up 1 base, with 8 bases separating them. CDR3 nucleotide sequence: TGCGCCAGCAGCCCTACGGGGAACACTGAAGCTTTCTTT. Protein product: CASSPTGNTEAFF.

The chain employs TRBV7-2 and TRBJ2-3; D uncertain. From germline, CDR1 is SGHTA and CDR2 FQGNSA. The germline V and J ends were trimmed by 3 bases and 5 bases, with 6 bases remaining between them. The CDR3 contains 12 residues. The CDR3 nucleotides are TGTGCCAGCAGCTTTCGTGAAGATACGCAGTATTTT. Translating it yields CASSFREDTQYF.